These T cell receptor beta chains were read from a single sample in a study of cytomegalovirus exposure and HLA in healthy donors. The protocol was immunoSEQ multiplex PCR, while the TCRdb copy is restricted to in-frame clones and leaves out a portion. The sample shows 150,000 to 200,000 clones, around 77% of them seen only once. The sequencing sample was made of PBMCs. The source of these receptors is a man in his sixties in good health and CMV-seronegative. The CDR3 runs from the conserved cysteine through the conserved F or W. Fields, in order: J gene, V gene, D gene, clone size, CDR3 protein, CDR3 DNA. A D gene is named only where the DNA matches it firmly. Expanded clones are given a class, and other clones once, few, many or no size at all.

>TRBJ2-2|TRBV7-2|TRBD2|-
CASSLTTSGGATGELFF
TGTGCCAGCAGCTTAACGACGAGCGGGGGGGCCACCGGGGAGCTGTTTTTT
>TRBJ2-2|TRBV7-3|-|-
CASSLRGPSGTGELFF
TGTGCCAGCAGCTTAAGGGGGCCTAGCGGTACCGGGGAGCTGTTTTTT
>TRBJ1-5|TRBV27|-|-
CASSSVWPQHF
TGTGCCAGCAGTTCGGTTTGGCCCCAGCATTTT
>TRBJ1-2|TRBV7-9|-|-
CASSRENYGYTF
TGTGCCAGCAGCCGAGAAAACTATGGCTACACCTTC
>TRBJ2-5|TRBV7-2|TRBD1|-
CASSLVGTGRETQYF
TGTGCCAGCAGCTTAGTGGGGACAGGGCGAGAGACCCAGTACTTC
>TRBJ2-6|TRBV27|-|-
CASSGWTGLHSGANVLTF
TGTGCCAGCAGTGGATGGACGGGACTGCACTCTGGGGCCAACGTCCTGACTTTC
>TRBJ2-5|TRBV7-9|TRBD2|-
CASSWGLAGVREQYF
TGTGCCAGCAGCTGGGGACTAGCGGGAGTTCGAGAGCAGTACTTC
>TRBJ1-3|TRBV7-8|-|-
CASSLARASGNTIYF
TGTGCCAGCAGCTTAGCGCGGGCTTCTGGAAACACCATATATTTT
>TRBJ2-7|TRBV7-8|-|-
CASSPQGTISYEQYF
TGTGCCAGCAGCCCGCAGGGGACCATCTCCTACGAGCAGTACTTC
>TRBJ2-5|TRBV7-9|-|-
CASSFAILETQYF
TGTGCCAGCAGCTTCGCCATACTAGAGACCCAGTACTTC
>TRBJ1-2|TRBV6-6|TRBD1|-
CASRETGTGGEEGYTF
TGTGCCAGCCGAGAGACCGGGACAGGGGGCGAGGAGGGCTACACCTTC
>TRBJ2-1|TRBV9|TRBD2|-
CASNGLAGSSYNEQFF
TGTGCCAGCAACGGGCTAGCGGGCAGCTCCTACAATGAGCAGTTCTTC
>TRBJ2-7|TRBV30|-|-
CAWSVGGFSYEQYF
TGTGCCTGGAGTGTGGGCGGGTTCTCCTACGAGCAGTACTTC
>TRBJ2-5|TRBV2|TRBD2|-
CASSMTSGRETQYF
TGTGCCAGCAGTATGACTAGCGGGAGAGAGACCCAGTACTTC
>TRBJ2-3|TRBV4-1|-|-
CASSQNRGLDTQYF
TGCGCCAGCAGCCAAAACAGGGGACTGGATACGCAGTATTTT
>TRBJ2-1|TRBV9|TRBD2|-
CASSASGLAVNEQFF
TGTGCCAGCAGCGCCTCGGGACTAGCTGTCAATGAGCAGTTCTTC
>TRBJ1-4|TRBV2|TRBD1|-
CASSSTGGRAEKLFF
TGTGCCAGCAGCTCGACAGGGGGTAGAGCTGAAAAACTGTTTTTT
>TRBJ2-6|TRBV29-1|TRBD1|-
CSVGRDRDDPGANVLTF
TGCAGCGTTGGGAGGGACAGGGACGATCCTGGGGCCAACGTCCTGACTTTC
>TRBJ2-3|TRBV7-3|-|few
CASSFREGTDTQYF
TGTGCCAGCAGCTTCAGGGAGGGCACAGATACGCAGTATTTT
>TRBJ2-3|TRBV27|TRBD2|-
CASSDGPGRAADTQYF
TGTGCCAGCAGTGATGGCCCGGGGAGGGCGGCAGATACGCAGTATTTT
>TRBJ1-4|TRBV7-9|-|-
CASSLVADIANEKLFF
TGTGCCAGCAGCTTAGTGGCAGACATCGCTAATGAAAAACTGTTTTTT
>TRBJ1-1|TRBV7-2|-|-
CASSEQRITEAFF
TGTGCCAGCAGCGAACAGCGGATCACTGAAGCTTTCTTT
>TRBJ2-1|TRBV5-1|-|-
CASSALIGGNEQFF
TGCGCCAGCAGCGCCCTTATCGGAGGCAATGAGCAGTTCTTC
>TRBJ2-7|TRBV7-9|TRBD2|-
CASSLVLAGVEQYF
TGTGCCAGCAGCTTGGTACTAGCGGGGGTCGAGCAGTACTTC
>TRBJ2-3|TRBV7-6|TRBD2|-
CASGTRTSGGTLSTDTQYF
TGTGCCAGCGGAACAAGGACTAGCGGGGGGACTTTAAGCACAGATACGCAGTATTTT
>TRBJ2-3|TRBV7-8|TRBD2|-
CASSQTSGTYTQYF
TGTGCCAGCAGCCAGACTAGCGGGACTTATACGCAGTATTTT
>TRBJ1-5|TRBV5-4|-|once
CASCPLQDRNQPQHF
TGTGCCAGCTGTCCCCTACAGGACCGCAATCAGCCCCAGCATTTT
>TRBJ2-2|TRBV11-2|-|few
CASQTGLSGELFF
TGTGCCAGCCAAACAGGGCTTTCCGGGGAGCTGTTTTTT
>TRBJ1-2|TRBV4-1|-|-
CASSLAGRRGGYTF
TGCGCCAGCAGCCTCGCCGGTCGGAGGGGTGGCTACACCTTC
>TRBJ1-5|TRBV6-1|-|-
CASSEAPGRGYQPQHF
TGTGCCAGCAGTGAAGCCCCGGGAAGGGGGTACCAGCCCCAGCATTTT
>TRBJ1-2|TRBV5-1|TRBD1|-
CASSLRTGTNYGYTF
TGCGCCAGCAGCTTAAGGACAGGAACTAACTATGGCTACACCTTC
>TRBJ1-3|TRBV6-5|-|once
CASSYSMGAGNTIYF
TGTGCCAGCAGTTACTCGATGGGGGCCGGAAACACCATATATTTT
>TRBJ2-7|TRBV7-9|TRBD1|-
CASSLLLGQGGNEQYF
TGTGCCAGCAGCTTACTCCTAGGACAGGGTGGGAACGAGCAGTACTTC
>TRBJ2-1|TRBV9|TRBD1|-
CASSGQGWDEQFF
TGTGCCAGCAGCGGACAGGGTTGGGATGAGCAGTTCTTC
>TRBJ1-6|TRBV18|TRBD1|-
CASSPPGQGTDSPLHF
TGTGCCAGCTCACCACCGGGACAGGGGACGGATTCACCCCTCCACTTT
>TRBJ2-7|TRBV2|-|once
CASSEQGYEQYF
TGTGCCAGCAGTGAGCAGGGTTACGAGCAGTACTTC
>TRBJ2-5|TRBV27|TRBD1|few
CASSLLTGQGQETQYF
TGTGCCAGCAGTTTATTGACAGGACAGGGGCAGGAGACCCAGTACTTC
>TRBJ2-2|TRBV5-4|-|-
CASSLSTITGELFF
TGTGCCAGCAGCTTAAGCACTATCACCGGGGAGCTGTTTTTT
>TRBJ1-6|TRBV5-1|TRBD1|-
CASSAGAGQGGSPLHF
TGCGCCAGCAGCGCGGGTGCGGGGCAGGGGGGTTCACCCCTCCACTTT
>TRBJ2-3|TRBV27|TRBD2|-
CASSLYPPPASGGPTDTQYF
TGTGCCAGCAGTTTATACCCACCCCCCGCTAGCGGGGGGCCCACAGATACGCAGTATTTT
>TRBJ2-2|TRBV2|-|-
CASRPTENTGELFF
TGTGCCAGCAGACCGACAGAGAACACCGGGGAGCTGTTTTTT
>TRBJ1-1|TRBV6-5|-|-
CASSYSTVGTNTEAFF
TGTGCCAGCAGTTACTCGACAGTCGGCACGAACACTGAAGCTTTCTTT
>TRBJ2-5|TRBV9|-|-
CASSVGQAQETQYF
TGTGCCAGCAGCGTAGGACAGGCCCAAGAGACCCAGTACTTC
>TRBJ1-1|TRBV7-6|-|-
CASSATIPGRTEAFF
TGTGCCAGCAGCGCGACCATCCCAGGGAGGACTGAAGCTTTCTTT
>TRBJ2-3|TRBV28|-|few
CASSFVAGTDTQYF
TGTGCCAGCAGTTTCGTGGCGGGCACAGATACGCAGTATTTT
>TRBJ1-2|TRBV28|-|-
CASTSPLNRASYGYTF
TGTGCCAGCACGTCCCCCCTGAACAGGGCCAGCTATGGCTACACCTTC
>TRBJ2-7|TRBV27|-|few
CASSPLSSYEQYF
TGTGCCAGCAGTCCCTTGAGCTCCTACGAGCAGTACTTC
>TRBJ2-4|TRBV11-3|TRBD1|-
CASSPTGGPDIQYF
TGTGCCAGCAGCCCGACAGGGGGACCAGACATTCAGTACTTC
>TRBJ2-7|TRBV7-9|-|-
CASSPSIYEQYF
TGTGCCAGCAGTCCGTCTATCTACGAGCAGTACTTC
>TRBJ1-2|TRBV10-2|-|-
CASSPGEIGYTF
TGCGCCAGCAGTCCCGGAGAGATAGGCTACACCTTC
>TRBJ2-7|TRBV30|-|-
CGVRDNGLYEQYF
TGTGGTGTGAGGGACAATGGTCTCTACGAGCAGTACTTC
>TRBJ2-3|TRBV27|-|-
CASSLKGGGTLTDTQYF
TGTGCCAGCAGTTTAAAGGGAGGCGGGACCCTCACAGATACGCAGTATTTT
>TRBJ2-7|TRBV14|-|once
CASSLYGGFYEQYF
TGTGCCAGCAGCCTTTACGGGGGATTCTACGAGCAGTACTTC
>TRBJ2-2|TRBV7-9|TRBD2|-
CASGREKAGELFF
TGTGCCAGCGGGAGGGAGAAGGCCGGGGAGCTGTTTTTT
>TRBJ2-7|TRBV11-2|TRBD2|-
CASSSFGTSSYEQYF
TGTGCCAGCAGTTCCTTCGGGACTAGTTCCTACGAGCAGTACTTC
>TRBJ2-7|TRBV7-2|-|-
CASSWGRGSYEQYF
TGTGCCAGCAGCTGGGGGCGGGGGTCCTACGAGCAGTACTTC
>TRBJ2-7|TRBV29-1|TRBD1|-
CSVELGRGLYEQYF
TGCAGCGTTGAGTTGGGCAGGGGGCTCTACGAGCAGTACTTC
>TRBJ2-3|TRBV7-3|-|-
CASSLEAYTDTQYF
TGTGCCAGCAGCTTAGAGGCCTACACAGATACGCAGTATTTT
>TRBJ1-5|TRBV11-2|TRBD1|once
CASSLDRGNQPQHF
TGTGCCAGCAGCCTCGACAGGGGCAATCAGCCCCAGCATTTT